A selection of T cell receptor beta chains follows, all from one sample in a study of cytomegalovirus exposure and HLA in healthy donors. Method: immunoSEQ multiplex PCR; TCRdb's copy keeps in-frame clones and lacks some. Of a few hundred thousand clones in the sample, around four fifths were seen once. Sequencing was done on a sample of PBMCs. These receptors were collected from a middle-aged woman in good health and CMV-seropositive. Each CDR3 is given with its conserved first and last residue. The order of the fields is clone size, D gene, V gene, J gene, CDR3 protein, CDR3 DNA. A D gene is named only where the DNA matches it firmly. A row's size may be missing; if present it is once, few, many or a size class.

size: .; D: .; V: TRBV29-1; J: TRBJ1-1; CDR3: CSVSGLMNTEAFF; DNA: TGCAGCGTTTCGGGACTCATGAACACTGAAGCTTTCTTT
size: .; D: TRBD1; V: TRBV7-2; J: TRBJ1-2; CDR3: CASSLSSLGQGVYGYTF; DNA: TGTGCCAGCAGCTTAAGTAGTCTGGGACAGGGAGTATATGGCTACACCTTC
size: .; D: .; V: TRBV2; J: TRBJ2-7; CDR3: CASSVGRTSYEQYF; DNA: TGTGCCAGCTCCGTTGGTAGGACTTCCTACGAGCAGTACTTC
size: .; D: TRBD1; V: TRBV7-9; J: TRBJ1-2; CDR3: CASSFRDRGSYGYTF; DNA: TGTGCCAGCAGCTTTCGGGACAGGGGCTCCTATGGCTACACCTTC
size: .; D: .; V: TRBV11-2; J: TRBJ2-7; CDR3: CASSPLWGPGQYF; DNA: TGTGCCAGCAGCCCTTTGTGGGGGCCCGGACAGTACTTC
size: .; D: .; V: TRBV2; J: TRBJ2-7; CDR3: CASMAGTYEQYF; DNA: TGTGCCAGCATGGCAGGCACCTACGAGCAGTACTTC
size: .; D: .; V: TRBV25-1; J: TRBJ1-1; CDR3: CASIQNTEAFF; DNA: TGTGCCAGCATCCAGAACACTGAAGCTTTCTTT
size: .; D: .; V: TRBV19; J: TRBJ1-4; CDR3: CASSTGHANEKLFF; DNA: TGTGCCAGTAGTACCGGACACGCGAATGAAAAACTGTTTTTT
size: .; D: .; V: TRBV30; J: TRBJ1-6; CDR3: CAWQGSSNSPLHF; DNA: TGTGCCTGGCAGGGGAGTTCCAATTCACCCCTCCACTTT
size: .; D: .; V: TRBV19; J: TRBJ1-5; CDR3: CASSIVRRPGVQPQHF; DNA: TGTGCCAGTAGTATAGTCAGGCGTCCAGGGGTTCAGCCCCAGCATTTT
size: .; D: TRBD1; V: TRBV4-1; J: TRBJ2-7; CDR3: CASSQDVTTGATSYEQYF; DNA: TGCGCCAGCAGCCAAGATGTAACCACAGGGGCTACCTCCTACGAGCAGTACTTC
size: .; D: TRBD2; V: TRBV10-3; J: TRBJ2-5; CDR3: CAISASGEVLRETQYF; DNA: TGTGCCATCAGTGCCAGCGGGGAGGTATTACGGGAGACCCAGTACTTC
size: .; D: TRBD2; V: TRBV9; J: TRBJ2-5; CDR3: CASSRAGDGETQYF; DNA: TGTGCCAGCAGCCGAGCGGGAGATGGGGAGACCCAGTACTTC
size: few; D: .; V: TRBV4-1; J: TRBJ2-2; CDR3: CASSLKYRRGADTGELFF; DNA: TGCGCCAGCAGCCTTAAATACCGTCGGGGGGCGGACACCGGGGAGCTGTTTTTT
size: few; D: TRBD2; V: TRBV19; J: TRBJ2-7; CDR3: CASSPAGTIVYEQYF; DNA: TGTGCCAGTAGTCCCGCGGGGACTATCGTCTACGAGCAGTACTTC
size: .; D: .; V: TRBV6-5; J: TRBJ1-1; CDR3: CASSDGGGTEAFF; DNA: TGTGCCAGCAGTGACGGGGGGGGCACTGAAGCTTTCTTT
size: .; D: .; V: TRBV19; J: TRBJ2-7; CDR3: CASSIGPGNTYEQYF; DNA: TGTGCCAGTAGTATAGGACCCGGGAACACCTACGAGCAGTACTTC
size: .; D: TRBD1; V: TRBV5-1; J: TRBJ2-1; CDR3: CASSLGQGSYNEQFF; DNA: TGCGCCAGCAGCTTGGGACAGGGCTCCTACAATGAGCAGTTCTTC
size: .; D: TRBD2; V: TRBV5-6; J: TRBJ2-3; CDR3: CASSVPGLAGADTQYF; DNA: TGTGCCAGCAGCGTCCCGGGACTAGCGGGAGCAGATACGCAGTATTTT
size: few; D: TRBD2; V: TRBV2; J: TRBJ2-1; CDR3: CASTFSGPYNEQFF; DNA: TGTGCCAGCACCTTTAGCGGGCCCTACAATGAGCAGTTCTTC
size: .; D: TRBD2; V: TRBV11-2; J: TRBJ2-7; CDR3: CASSLEGGVYEQYF; DNA: TGTGCCAGCAGCTTAGAGGGGGGGGTCTACGAGCAGTACTTC
size: few; D: .; V: TRBV6-5; J: TRBJ1-1; CDR3: CASRALRNTEAFF; DNA: TGTGCCAGCAGGGCACTAAGGAACACTGAAGCTTTCTTT
size: once; D: .; V: TRBV6-1; J: TRBJ1-2; CDR3: CASSRSDTANYGYTF; DNA: TGTGCCAGCAGCCGTTCAGACACAGCTAACTATGGCTACACCTTC
size: .; D: TRBD2; V: TRBV7-2; J: TRBJ2-7; CDR3: CASSPRTSGRALEQYF; DNA: TGTGCCAGCAGCCCGCGGACTAGCGGGAGGGCCTTAGAGCAGTACTTC
size: .; D: .; V: TRBV18; J: TRBJ2-1; CDR3: CASSRRILDNEQFF; DNA: TGTGCCAGCTCGCGGCGTATCCTAGACAATGAGCAGTTCTTC
size: .; D: TRBD2; V: TRBV7-2; J: TRBJ2-2; CDR3: CASSAASGRSTGELFF; DNA: TGTGCCAGCAGCGCCGCTAGCGGGAGGAGCACCGGGGAGCTGTTTTTT
size: once; D: .; V: TRBV5-1; J: TRBJ2-5; CDR3: CASSFVPRGEETQYF; DNA: TGCGCCAGCAGCTTCGTTCCGCGCGGGGAAGAGACCCAGTACTTC
size: .; D: TRBD1; V: TRBV7-7; J: TRBJ1-1; CDR3: CASSLDKRYEERGPLNTEAFF; DNA: TGTGCTAGCAGCTTAGATAAGCGATACGAAGAGAGGGGGCCCTTGAACACTGAAGCTTTCTTT
size: .; D: .; V: TRBV5-1; J: TRBJ2-7; CDR3: CASSLEGTRGYEQYF; DNA: TGCGCCAGCAGCTTGGAGGGGACACGGGGTTACGAGCAGTACTTC
size: .; D: TRBD2; V: TRBV4-3; J: TRBJ2-1; CDR3: CASSQDLAGAYNEQFF; DNA: TGCGCCAGCAGCCAAGACTTGGCGGGAGCCTACAATGAGCAGTTCTTC
size: .; D: TRBD1; V: TRBV30; J: TRBJ1-1; CDR3: CARSPGTGGTEAFF; DNA: TGTGCCCGAAGCCCCGGGACAGGGGGGACTGAAGCTTTCTTT
size: .; D: .; V: TRBV18; J: TRBJ2-1; CDR3: CASSVDSSYNEQFF; DNA: TGTGCCAGCTCGGTCGATAGCTCCTACAATGAGCAGTTCTTC
size: .; D: TRBD1; V: TRBV28; J: TRBJ2-7; CDR3: CASVDAGTGSAYEQYF; DNA: TGTGCCAGCGTAGACGCCGGGACAGGGAGCGCCTACGAGCAGTACTTC
size: .; D: TRBD1; V: TRBV2; J: TRBJ1-4; CDR3: CASSPHDRENEKLFF; DNA: TGTGCCAGCAGTCCCCATGACAGGGAAAATGAAAAACTGTTTTTT
size: .; D: TRBD2; V: TRBV27; J: TRBJ2-1; CDR3: CASSSVLGLAGEQFF; DNA: TGTGCCAGCAGTTCTGTCTTGGGACTAGCGGGAGAGCAGTTCTTC
size: .; D: .; V: TRBV29-1; J: TRBJ2-1; CDR3: CSVERDSYNEQFF; DNA: TGCAGCGTTGAGCGGGACAGTTACAATGAGCAGTTCTTC
size: few; D: .; V: TRBV18; J: TRBJ1-1; CDR3: CASSPGQNTEAFF; DNA: TGTGCCAGCTCACCAGGACAGAACACTGAAGCTTTCTTT
size: .; D: .; V: TRBV5-1; J: TRBJ2-7; CDR3: CASSLMHGVSYEQYF; DNA: TGCGCCAGCAGCTTAATGCACGGGGTCTCCTACGAGCAGTACTTC
size: .; D: TRBD1; V: TRBV7-6; J: TRBJ2-7; CDR3: CASSAGQGGSYEQYF; DNA: TGTGCCAGCAGCGCGGGACAGGGGGGTTCCTACGAGCAGTACTTC
size: .; D: .; V: TRBV21-1; J: TRBJ2-7; CDR3: CASSSRDRGLHEQYF; DNA: TGTGCCAGCAGCTCACGGGACAGGGGGCTCCACGAGCAGTACTTC
size: .; D: TRBD1; V: TRBV19; J: TRBJ1-2; CDR3: CASSSTGVYGYTF; DNA: TGTGCCAGTAGTAGCACAGGGGTTTATGGCTACACCTTC